The subject of this entry is one T cell receptor (beta chain). Original analysis: From reference gene primer amplification, estimates of nucleated cell counts were derived. Generated by immunoSEQ multiplex PCR, the TCRdb table keeps only in-frame clones and is missing some. V, J and clone size derive from that table, while D and trimming were established from the DNA sequence. The table includes about 220,000 clones, 80% to 90% detected once. The data derive from a study of blood T cell repertoires in COVID-19. At the level of the study: Both acute and convalescent COVID-19 samples were obtained from the United States, Italy and Spain. The cDNA or gDNA used as material had been derived from T cells, B-cell-depleted T cells, or PBMCs.

The CDR3 is 14 residues long. CDR1 and CDR2 from the germline V gene are MNHEY and SMNVEV (reference sequence). V was cut by 2 bases and J by 7 bases, with 12 bases left in between. Sequenced material: peripheral blood. The genes are TRBV27 and TRBJ1-5; D not resolved. The clonotype comes from a man aged 30 to 45 who had recovered from COVID-19. The CDR3, as DNA: TGTGCCAGCAGTTTACAAGGTTCGGGACAGCCCCAGCATTTT. Translating it yields CASSLQGSGQPQHF.